This T cell receptor (beta chain) was sequenced for a study of T cells in localized non-small cell lung cancer. Study-wide findings and caveats: For the top 100 tumor clones, a median about 50 also appeared in adjacent lung.

Measured with immunoSEQ multiplex PCR; TCRdb has only the in-frame clones, and not every one. Of 4,000 to 5,000 clones listed, under 30% were seen once; the top ten hold approximately 4.9%. With 4 bases clipped from V and 4 bases from J, the junction kept 7 bases outside the gene matches. The V gene's germline CDR1 is LNHDA and CDR2 SQIVND (reference sequence). The CDR3 is 17 residues long. This clone was seen more than once but under ten times. Its target is unknown. Sequencing used lung tumor tissue, obtained before any cancer treatment. The receptor was derived from a man aged 35-75 years with stage II lung adenocarcinoma. The chain uses TRBV19 and TRBJ2-1; the match to TRBD2 covers 13 bases. The CDR3 loop reads CASSTDLTSGRYNEQFF. CDR3 DNA sequence: TGTGCCAGTAGTACTGACTTGACTAGCGGGAGGTACAATGAGCAGTTCTTC.